This TCR beta chain was documented in a study of blood T cell repertoires in COVID-19. Study summary: COVID-19 samples collected from the United States, Italy and Spain covered acute and convalescent phases. The analysed material was cDNA or gDNA that came from T cells, B-cell-depleted T cells, or PBMCs.

The CDR3 sequence is 15 residues long. The junction had 9 bases not matched to a gene; V was cut back by 5 bases and J by 6 bases. Germline V gene data show CDR1 as KGHDR and CDR2 as SFDVKD. Seattle researchers signed up patients amid active infection and tracked them longitudinally. In the original analysis: Estimates of nucleated cell counts were drawn from the amplification of reference gene primers. Using immunoSEQ multiplex PCR, the repertoire was profiled, and TCRdb retains in-frame clones only, with some absent. D and trimming were read from the DNA, whereas the V and J calls and clone size are those reported in that table. The sample includes 200,000 to 250,000 clones, about 87% seen only once; the top ten take approximately 2.4%. This clone was observed a handful of times.

Sequences were obtained from peripheral blood. The chain has TRBV24-1 and TRBJ2-7; 10 bases fit TRBD1. This clonotype was obtained from a man aged 30 to 45 with COVID-19, enrolled during active disease. CDR3 residues: CATSGAGTGVCEQYF. The CDR3 bases are TGTGCCACCAGTGGGGCCGGGACAGGGGTATGCGAGCAGTACTTC.